This T cell receptor beta chain is drawn from a study of T cell repertoires in cytomegalovirus infection. Regarding the study as a whole: The study found HLA-C-restricted CMV-specific TCR beta clonotypes dominating the ex vivo response. Totalled public TCR beta family frequency picked out people who carried CMV plus the relevant HLA.

CDR1 is SGHRS, CDR2 YFSETQ, per germline. Unmatched junction bases numbered 3, after V lost 1 base and J lost 6 bases. The CDR3 spans 13 residues. TCRdb reprocessed the reads with MiXCR, giving one entry per CDR3 protein. The table has a few hundred thousand distinct CDR3 sequences, about a sixth seen once. This clonotype was seen a handful of times. Antigen: not known. This receptor was obtained from a human donor in good health (CMV status not recorded). Some clones in this sample may be carry-over from other donors' samples. Sequenced: CD8+ T cells from PBMCs. The rearrangement uses TRBV5-1 and TRBJ2-7; 8 bases align to TRBD1. The CDR3 loop is CASSLQGASEQYF. The CDR3 DNA sequence: TGCGCCAGCAGCTTGCAGGGGGCCAGCGAGCAGTACTTC. The full variable domain, rest sourced from reference TRBV5-1 and TRBJ2-7, is KAGVTQTPRYLIKTRGQQVTLSCSPISGHRSVSWYQQTPGQGLQFLFEYFSETQRNKGNFPGRFSGRQFSNSRSEMNVSTLELGDSALYLCASSLQGASEQYFGPGTRLTVT.